The rows below give T cell receptor beta chains drawn from one sample of a study of T cells in Graves' hyperthyroidism and ophthalmopathy. TCRdb analysed the multiplex PCR reads with MiXCR anew, one entry per CDR3 protein. The sample contains about 300,000 distinct CDR3 sequences, 13% of which appear only once. The sample taken for sequencing was blood. Every receptor here comes from a woman in her 30s with Graves' hyperthyroidism that later progressed to Graves' ophthalmopathy. Both conserved end residues are part of each CDR3. D genes are given only for firm matches. Rows give clone size only sometimes, using once, few, many, or a class for an expanded clone.

j_call clone_size d_call v_call cdr3_aa cdr3_nt
TRBJ2-5 few - TRBV14 CASSQEKLVTQYF TGTGCCAGCAGCCAAGAAAAATTGGTGACCCAGTACTTC
TRBJ2-3 few - TRBV28 CASSLERQTDTQYF TGTGCCAGCAGTTTAGAGCGCCAAACAGATACGCAGTATTTT
TRBJ1-3 - TRBD1 TRBV5-1 CASSLGQDSGNTIYF TGCGCCAGCAGCTTAGGACAGGACTCTGGAAACACCATATATTTT
TRBJ2-1 few - TRBV29-1 CSVAEVGGYNEQFF TGCAGCGTTGCCGAGGTAGGAGGCTACAATGAGCAGTTCTTC
TRBJ2-7 many TRBD2 TRBV7-2 CASSLASHLAGSTYEQYF TGTGCCAGCAGCTTAGCGTCCCACCTAGCGGGCTCTACCTACGAGCAGTACTTC
TRBJ2-5 many - TRBV30 CACPTGQGETQYF TGTGCCTGCCCAACCGGGCAGGGAGAGACCCAGTACTTC
TRBJ2-7 - TRBD1 TRBV7-2 CASSLLAGQGAGEQYF TGTGCCAGCAGCCTGCTAGCGGGACAGGGGGCGGGTGAGCAGTACTTC
TRBJ2-7 few - TRBV14 CASSLPGTFSYEQYF TGTGCCAGCAGCCTACCGGGGACATTCAGCTACGAGCAGTACTTC
TRBJ2-2 - - TRBV10-1 CASSPRLYFGELFF TGCGCCAGCTCACCGCGGTTGTATTTTGGGGAGCTGTTTTTT
TRBJ2-3 many TRBD2 TRBV2 CASSVGGSSDTQYF TGTGCCAGCAGTGTTGGCGGGAGCTCAGATACGCAGTATTTT
TRBJ1-5 many - TRBV28 CASSLSLRGNQPQHF TGTGCCAGCAGTTTAAGTCTTCGGGGCAATCAGCCCCAGCATTTT
TRBJ1-5 many TRBD1 TRBV6-1 CASSPGQGVSQPQHF TGTGCCAGCAGTCCCGGACAGGGAGTGAGTCAGCCCCAGCATTTT
TRBJ2-7 many - TRBV18 CASSPYRTHEQYF TGTGCCAGCTCACCGTACAGAACCCACGAGCAGTACTTC
TRBJ2-2 many - TRBV19 CASSTDDTYTGELFF TGTGCCAGTAGTACAGATGACACGTACACCGGGGAGCTGTTTTTT
TRBJ2-2 - - TRBV9 CASSVEPAPSSGELFF TGTGCCAGCAGCGTAGAGCCAGCTCCCTCCTCCGGGGAGCTGTTTTTT
TRBJ2-5 many TRBD1 TRBV28 CASSFGTGGRRETQYF TGTGCCAGCAGTTTTGGGACAGGGGGGCGGAGGGAGACCCAGTACTTC
TRBJ2-4 few - TRBV6-6 CASSYGPGDNIQYF TGTGCCAGCAGTTACGGTCCAGGCGACAACATTCAGTACTTC
TRBJ2-5 many - TRBV27 CASSSAFQETQYF TGTGCCAGCAGTTCAGCGTTCCAAGAGACCCAGTACTTC
TRBJ2-7 many - TRBV6-1 CASRPVSGSPFSQYF TGTGCCAGCAGACCCGTTTCGGGATCCCCATTCTCGCAGTACTTC
TRBJ1-6 few - TRBV7-2 CASSSILGGFNSPLHF TGTGCCAGCAGCTCCATCCTTGGGGGTTTTAATTCACCCCTCCACTTT
TRBJ2-3 few TRBD2 TRBV19 CASSMGLAGPDTQYF TGTGCCAGTAGTATGGGACTAGCGGGGCCAGATACGCAGTATTTT
TRBJ2-3 many TRBD2 TRBV6-2/TRBV6-3 CASSYGLAGADTQYF TGTGCCAGCAGTTATGGGCTAGCGGGAGCGGATACGCAGTATTTT
TRBJ2-2 many TRBD2 TRBV4-1 CASSQDGGGSGELFF TGCGCCAGCAGCCAAGACGGCGGCGGGAGTGGGGAGCTGTTTTTT
TRBJ2-1 many TRBD2 TRBV6-5 CASSYGGASGREYNEQFF TGTGCCAGCAGTTACGGAGGGGCTAGCGGGAGGGAGTACAATGAGCAGTTCTTC
TRBJ1-1 - - TRBV28 CASSPGGANTEAFF TGTGCCAGCAGCCCCGGGGGGGCGAACACTGAAGCTTTCTTT
TRBJ2-3 many - TRBV7-9 CASRPTGTDTQYF TGTGCCAGCAGACCGACAGGCACAGATACGCAGTATTTT
TRBJ2-2 many - TRBV20-1 CSASGGRHTGELFF TGCAGTGCTAGTGGGGGGAGGCACACCGGGGAGCTGTTTTTT
TRBJ2-3 few TRBD2 TRBV4-3 CASSPQRGPSTDTQYF TGCGCCAGCAGCCCCCAGCGGGGACCGAGCACAGATACGCAGTATTTT
TRBJ2-7 many - TRBV30 CAWSRAYSYEQYF TGTGCCTGGAGTCGGGCGTACTCCTACGAGCAGTACTTC
TRBJ2-3 many TRBD2 TRBV7-2 CASTQVTSGADTQYF TGTGCCAGCACCCAAGTGACTAGCGGCGCAGATACGCAGTATTTT
TRBJ2-4 many - TRBV2 CASSAWRGIEYF TGTGCCAGCAGTGCCTGGCGGGGAATAGAGTACTTC
TRBJ1-2 - - TRBV28 CASSSGAASYGYTF TGTGCCAGCAGTTCAGGGGCAGCCAGCTATGGCTACACCTTC
TRBJ1-2 few - TRBV18 CANSPDLYGYTF TGTGCCAACTCCCCGGACCTTTATGGCTACACCTTC
TRBJ1-6 many - TRBV3-1 CASSNSRVYNSPLHF TGTGCCAGCAGCAACTCCAGGGTGTACAATTCACCCCTCCACTTT
TRBJ2-1 many TRBD2 TRBV6-1 CASSWGLAGVSEQFF TGTGCCAGCAGTTGGGGACTAGCGGGAGTTAGTGAGCAGTTCTTC
TRBJ2-1 many - TRBV7-9 CASSLANAGMGQFF TGTGCCAGCAGCTTAGCAAACGCTGGGATGGGACAGTTCTTC
TRBJ1-1 many - TRBV9 CASSPRGWETEAFF TGTGCCAGCAGCCCCCGGGGCTGGGAGACTGAAGCTTTCTTT
TRBJ2-1 - - TRBV18 CVSEFRDTDNEQFF TGTGTCAGCGAATTCCGGGACACAGACAATGAGCAGTTCTTC
TRBJ1-1 many - TRBV10-3 CAISETGSLSFF TGTGCCATCAGTGAAACAGGTTCGCTGTCTTTCTTT
TRBJ1-1 - - TRBV5-8 CASSNGRANTEAFF TGTGCCAGCAGCAATGGACGGGCGAACACTGAAGCTTTCTTT
TRBJ2-3 few TRBD2 TRBV5-1 CASSLGLSGPSTDTQYF TGCGCCAGCAGCTTGGGTCTTAGCGGGCCTAGCACAGATACGCAGTATTTT
TRBJ2-1 many TRBD2 TRBV7-2 CASSLAGASGRLEQFF TGTGCCAGCAGCTTAGCGGGGGCTAGCGGGAGGTTGGAGCAGTTCTTC
TRBJ2-3 - - TRBV9 CASSGPRGGPSTDTQYF TGTGCCAGCAGCGGGCCCCGAGGGGGACCTAGCACAGATACGCAGTATTTT
TRBJ1-2 many - TRBV12-5 CASGLETGFGYTF TGTGCTAGTGGTTTGGAAACAGGGTTCGGCTACACCTTC
TRBJ1-1 many - TRBV2 CASSRMSPVEAFF TGTGCCAGCAGCCGAATGTCCCCCGTTGAAGCTTTCTTT
TRBJ1-5 many - TRBV6-2/TRBV6-3 CASSWQGSQPQHF TGTGCCAGCAGTTGGCAAGGGAGTCAGCCCCAGCATTTT
TRBJ2-3 many - TRBV7-8 CASSFRLFFTDTQYF TGTGCCAGCAGCTTCAGACTTTTTTTCACAGATACGCAGTATTTT
TRBJ2-3 - - TRBV20-1 CSANRVGSDTQYF TGCAGTGCAAACAGGGTGGGGTCAGATACGCAGTATTTT
TRBJ2-7 many - TRBV3-1 CASSQFNLDINDEQYF TGTGCCAGCAGCCAATTCAACCTGGACATCAACGACGAGCAGTACTTC
TRBJ2-1 - - TRBV6-1 CASSEPDLYNEQFF TGTGCCAGCAGTGAGCCTGACTTATACAATGAGCAGTTCTTC
TRBJ2-5 many TRBD2 TRBV4-1 CASSQGPAGGRETQYF TGCGCCAGCAGCCAAGGTCCAGCGGGAGGGCGGGAGACCCAGTACTTC
TRBJ2-7 - - TRBV4-1 CASSQDTAGGSAYEQYF TGCGCCAGCAGCCAAGATACGGCCGGGGGATCTGCCTACGAGCAGTACTTC
TRBJ2-7 - TRBD1 TRBV24-1 CATSDAGTGGYEQYF TGTGCCACCAGTGATGCCGGGACAGGGGGCTACGAGCAGTACTTC
TRBJ2-7 many - TRBV6-2/TRBV6-3 CASRYDSGTYEQYF TGTGCCAGCAGATACGACAGTGGAACCTACGAGCAGTACTTC
TRBJ2-1 many - TRBV6-2/TRBV6-3 CASSYLGANEQFF TGTGCCAGCAGTTACTTGGGCGCCAATGAGCAGTTCTTC
TRBJ1-2 - - TRBV27 CASSLRRGGNYGYTF TGTGCCAGCAGTTTACGCCGAGGTGGCAACTATGGCTACACCTTC